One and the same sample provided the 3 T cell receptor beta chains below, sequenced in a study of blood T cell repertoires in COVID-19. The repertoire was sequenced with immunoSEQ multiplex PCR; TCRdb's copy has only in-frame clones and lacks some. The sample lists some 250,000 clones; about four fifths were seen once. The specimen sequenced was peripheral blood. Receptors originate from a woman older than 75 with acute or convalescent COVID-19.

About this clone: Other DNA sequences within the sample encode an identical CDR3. CDR3 sequence: CASSKSTGNTEAFF. The CDR3 coding sequence is TGTGCCAGCAGTAAATCGACAGGCAACACTGAAGCTTTCTTT. The chain is built from TRBV3-1 (or the pseudogene TRBV3-2) and TRBJ1-1; weak D call: TRBD1 (6 bases). The CDR3 contains 14 residues. V lost 6 bases and J 2 bases, leaving 13 bases between the germline ends. CDR1 and CDR2 from the germline V gene are LGHDT and YNNKEL (reference sequence).

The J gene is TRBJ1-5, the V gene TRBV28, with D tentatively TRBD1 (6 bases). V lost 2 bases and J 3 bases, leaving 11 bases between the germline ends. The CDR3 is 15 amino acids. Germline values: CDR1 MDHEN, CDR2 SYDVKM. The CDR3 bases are TGTGCCAGCAGTTTAGGTGGGGGCTACAATCAGCCCCAGCATTTT. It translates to CASSLGGGYNQPQHF.

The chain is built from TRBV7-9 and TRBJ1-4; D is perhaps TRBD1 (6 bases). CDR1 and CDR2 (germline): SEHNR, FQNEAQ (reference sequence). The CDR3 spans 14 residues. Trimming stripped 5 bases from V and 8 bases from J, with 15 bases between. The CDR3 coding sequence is TGTGCCAGCAGCCTGACAGGACCCACGGAAAAACTGTTTTTT. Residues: CASSLTGPTEKLFF.